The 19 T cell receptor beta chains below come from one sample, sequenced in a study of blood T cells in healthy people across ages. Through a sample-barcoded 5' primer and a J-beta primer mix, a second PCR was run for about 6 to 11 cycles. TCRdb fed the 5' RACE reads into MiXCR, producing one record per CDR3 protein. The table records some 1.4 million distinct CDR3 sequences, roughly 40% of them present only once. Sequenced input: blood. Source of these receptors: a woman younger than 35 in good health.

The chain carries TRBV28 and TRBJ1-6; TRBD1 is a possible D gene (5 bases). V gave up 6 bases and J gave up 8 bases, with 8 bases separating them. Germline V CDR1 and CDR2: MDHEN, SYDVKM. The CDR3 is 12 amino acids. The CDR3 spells CASRKGYSPLHF. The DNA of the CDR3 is TGTGCCAGCAGGAAGGGGTATTCACCCCTCCACTTT.

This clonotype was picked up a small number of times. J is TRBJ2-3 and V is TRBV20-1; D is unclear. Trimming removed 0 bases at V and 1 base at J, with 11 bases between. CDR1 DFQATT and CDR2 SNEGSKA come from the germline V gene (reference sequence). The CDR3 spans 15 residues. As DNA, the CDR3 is TGCAGTGCTAGAGACCTGACGCAGGGCACAGATACGCAGTATTTT. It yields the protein CSARDLTQGTDTQYF.

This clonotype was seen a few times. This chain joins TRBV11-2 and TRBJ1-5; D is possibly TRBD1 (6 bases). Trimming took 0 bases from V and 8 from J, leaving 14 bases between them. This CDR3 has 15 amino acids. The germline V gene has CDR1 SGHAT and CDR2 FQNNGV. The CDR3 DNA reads TGTGCCAGCAGCTTAGATGAGGGGGGAAGGAAGCCCCAGCATTTT. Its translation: CASSLDEGGRKPQHF.

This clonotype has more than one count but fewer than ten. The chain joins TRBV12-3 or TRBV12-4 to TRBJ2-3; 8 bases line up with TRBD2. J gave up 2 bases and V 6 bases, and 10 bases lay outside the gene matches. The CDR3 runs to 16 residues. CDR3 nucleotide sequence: TGTGCCAGCAGCACCACCGCGGGGGGACCCACAGATACGCAGTATTTT. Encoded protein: CASSTTAGGPTDTQYF.

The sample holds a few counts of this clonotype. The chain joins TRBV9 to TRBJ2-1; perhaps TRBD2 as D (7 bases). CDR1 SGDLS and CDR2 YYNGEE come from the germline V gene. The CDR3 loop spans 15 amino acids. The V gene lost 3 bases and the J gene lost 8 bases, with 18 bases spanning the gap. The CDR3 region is CASSAGGGDLDEQFF. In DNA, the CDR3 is TGTGCCAGCAGCGCCGGAGGGGGGGATTTAGATGAGCAGTTCTTC.

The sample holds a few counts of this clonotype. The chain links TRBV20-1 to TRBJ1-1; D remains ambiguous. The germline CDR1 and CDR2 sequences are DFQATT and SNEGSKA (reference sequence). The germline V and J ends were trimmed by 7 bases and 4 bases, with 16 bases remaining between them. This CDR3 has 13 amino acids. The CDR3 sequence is CSGNQGRGTEAFF. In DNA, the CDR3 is TGCAGTGGCAACCAAGGGCGGGGCACTGAAGCTTTCTTT.

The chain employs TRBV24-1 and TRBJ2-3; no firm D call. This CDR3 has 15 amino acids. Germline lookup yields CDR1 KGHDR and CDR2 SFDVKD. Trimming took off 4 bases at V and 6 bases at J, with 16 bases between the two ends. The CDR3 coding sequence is TGTGCCACCAGTGACCCGCGAGCGACCGTCGATACGCAGTATTTT. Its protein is CATSDPRATVDTQYF.

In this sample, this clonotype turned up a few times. CDR3 residues: CSVRKDSGTGTLLRYGYTF. The CDR3 coding sequence is TGCAGCGTGCGAAAAGACTCCGGGACAGGGACCCTTCTTCGCTATGGCTACACCTTC. V usage is TRBV29-1 and J usage is TRBJ1-2; 9 bases are a match to TRBD1. Germline V lookup: CDR1 SQVTM, CDR2 ANQGSEA. J gave up 4 bases and V 6 bases, and 24 bases lay outside the gene matches. The CDR3 consists of 19 residues.

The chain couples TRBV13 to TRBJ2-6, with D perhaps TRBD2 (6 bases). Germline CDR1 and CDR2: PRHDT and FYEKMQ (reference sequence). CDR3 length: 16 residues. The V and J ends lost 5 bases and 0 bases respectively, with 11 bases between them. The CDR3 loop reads CASSAGPTSGANVLTF. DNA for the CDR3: TGTGCCAGCAGCGCGGGACCGACCTCTGGGGCCAACGTCCTGACTTTC.

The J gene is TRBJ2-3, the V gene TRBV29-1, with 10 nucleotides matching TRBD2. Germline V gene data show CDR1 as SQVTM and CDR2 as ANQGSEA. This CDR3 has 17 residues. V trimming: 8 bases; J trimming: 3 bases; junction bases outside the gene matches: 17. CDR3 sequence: CSPIHSSGGAGTDTQYF. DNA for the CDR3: TGCAGCCCAATCCACTCAAGCGGGGGGGCCGGTACAGATACGCAGTATTTT.

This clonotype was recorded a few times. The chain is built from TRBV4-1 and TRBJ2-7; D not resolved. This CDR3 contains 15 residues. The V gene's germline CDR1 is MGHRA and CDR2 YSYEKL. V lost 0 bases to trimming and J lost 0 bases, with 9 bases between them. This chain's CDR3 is CASSQDLPSSYEQYF. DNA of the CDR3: TGCGCCAGCAGCCAAGACCTTCCAAGCTCCTACGAGCAGTACTTC.

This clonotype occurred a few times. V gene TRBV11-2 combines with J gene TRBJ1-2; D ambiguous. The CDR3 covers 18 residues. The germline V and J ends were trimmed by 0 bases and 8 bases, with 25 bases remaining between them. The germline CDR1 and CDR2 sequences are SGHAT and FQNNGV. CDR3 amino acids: CASSLDLNVGAVSPGYTF. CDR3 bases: TGTGCCAGCAGCTTAGATCTTAATGTGGGTGCCGTTTCCCCCGGCTACACCTTC.

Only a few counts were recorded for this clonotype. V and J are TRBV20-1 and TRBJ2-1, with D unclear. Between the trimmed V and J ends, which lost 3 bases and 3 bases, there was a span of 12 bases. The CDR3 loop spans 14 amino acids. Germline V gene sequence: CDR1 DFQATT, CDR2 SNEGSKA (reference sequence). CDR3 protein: CSARTQTIYNEQFF. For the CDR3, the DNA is TGCAGTGCTAGGACCCAAACCATCTACAATGAGCAGTTCTTC.

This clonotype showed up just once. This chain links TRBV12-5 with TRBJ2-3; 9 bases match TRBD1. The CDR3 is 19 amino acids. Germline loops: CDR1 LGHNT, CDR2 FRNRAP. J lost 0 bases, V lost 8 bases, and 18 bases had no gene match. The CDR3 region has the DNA TGTGCTAGTACTGGAGATACAGGGGGCGAGCCGTCTAGCACAGATACGCAGTATTTT. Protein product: CASTGDTGGEPSSTDTQYF.

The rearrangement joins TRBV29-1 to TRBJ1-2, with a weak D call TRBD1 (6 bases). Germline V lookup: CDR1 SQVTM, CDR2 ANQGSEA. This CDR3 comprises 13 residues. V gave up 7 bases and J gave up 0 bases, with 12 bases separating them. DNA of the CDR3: TGCAGCGCGGACAGTAAAGCTAACTATGGCTACACCTTC. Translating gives CSADSKANYGYTF.

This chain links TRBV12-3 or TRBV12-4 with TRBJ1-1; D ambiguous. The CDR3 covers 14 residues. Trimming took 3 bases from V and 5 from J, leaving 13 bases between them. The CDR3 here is CASSFRGDGTEAFF. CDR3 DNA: TGTGCCAGCAGTTTCCGGGGAGATGGGACTGAAGCTTTCTTT.

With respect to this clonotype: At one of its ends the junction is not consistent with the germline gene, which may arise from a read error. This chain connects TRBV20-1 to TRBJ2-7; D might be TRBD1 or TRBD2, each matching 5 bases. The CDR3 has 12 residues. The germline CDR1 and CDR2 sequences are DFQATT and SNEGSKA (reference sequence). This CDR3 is CGARRGEYEQYF. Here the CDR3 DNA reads TGCGGTGCCCGACGGGGCGAGTACGAGCAGTACTTC.

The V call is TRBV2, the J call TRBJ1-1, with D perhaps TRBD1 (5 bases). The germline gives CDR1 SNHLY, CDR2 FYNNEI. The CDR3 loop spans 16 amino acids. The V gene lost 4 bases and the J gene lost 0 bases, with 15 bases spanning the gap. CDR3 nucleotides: TGTGCCAGCAGTGGGGACTCCTGGGGGGTGAACACTGAAGCTTTCTTT. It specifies CASSGDSWGVNTEAFF. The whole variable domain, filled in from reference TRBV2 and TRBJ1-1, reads EPEVTQTPSHQVTQMGQEVILRCVPISNHLYFYWYRQILGQKVEFLVSFYNNEISEKSEIFDDQFSVERPDGSNFTLKIRSTKLEDSAMYFCASSGDSWGVNTEAFFGQGTRLTVV.

The CDR3 sequence is CSGLGTEAFF. DNA of the CDR3: TGCAGCGGGCTTGGCACTGAAGCTTTCTTT. The chain links TRBV29-1 to TRBJ1-1, with no clear D. Germline V gene lookup returns CDR1 SQVTM and CDR2 ANQGSEA. V lost 7 bases and J lost 4, with 7 bases in between. The CDR3 totals 10 residues.